This TCR beta chain derives from a study of blood T cell repertoires in COVID-19 (dated by TCRdb to about 2020). In the study overall: Samples from collaborators originated in the United States, Italy and Spain and spanned both the acute and convalescent phases of COVID-19. The repertoires were released in a freely available public database meant as a resource for research on the immune response to SARS-CoV-2. Samples were obtained from the ongoing ImmuneRACE study (first 160 participants) and from 1,254 subjects provided by 6 global collaborators. Subjects who had been exposed to COVID-19, were actively infected with it, or had recovered from it provided the deeply sampled blood TCRbeta repertoires that made up the dataset. A de-identified subject ID, COVID-19 status, age in years and sex were almost always included in the sample metadata. The material from the prospective study consisted of cDNA or gDNA derived from T cells, B-cell-depleted T cells, or PBMCs. Where HLA class I and class II types were available, the types were taken from metadata supplied by the sample provider, not from assay-based typing. Points the paper makes about the study in general: Clinical and demographic metadata were provided uncurated, with the amount varying by source and participant.

Collaborating institutions collected whole blood in K2EDTA tubes following their own protocols. For TCRbeta analysis, collaborator samples were shipped as frozen whole blood, as isolated PBMCs, or as DNA extracted from either sample type. TCRbeta CDR3 regions were amplified from genomic DNA by means of the immunoSEQ Assay, a bias-controlled multiplex PCR. The study's own analysis went as follows. Within the assay, amplification of reference gene primers was used to estimate how many nucleated cells each sample contained. To quantify the absolute abundance of each unique TCRbeta CDR3 rearrangement, sequence reads were collapsed and filtered. Productive Simpson clonality was computed per sample as the square root of Simpson's diversity index over productive rearrangements. The table was pulled from immuneACCESS by TCRdb, which kept in-frame rearrangements only. Such tables lose some clones; where checked, under half of the loss comes from unresolved V genes, and the rest has no known cause. The DNA gave D and trimming, while V, J and clone size come from that table. In this sample the table shows roughly 270,000 clones, nearly 90% of which occur a single time. 9% to 9.5% of the sample lies in the top ten.

The germline V gene (reference sequence) specifies SEHNR as CDR1 and FQNEAQ as CDR2. From cysteine to phenylalanine, the CDR3 is 16 amino acids long. CDR3 DNA is the only sequence kept; it has 48 bases, read in frame from the first base. Cut back by 0 bases and 0 bases, the V and J ends lie 8 bases apart. Concerning this clone itself: What antigen it recognizes has not been identified. Qualities for individual bases were not recorded, and no much larger clone is one base off.

The clonotype was recovered from a man aged 18 to 30 with active or convalescent COVID-19. The chain is assembled from TRBV7-9 and TRBJ2-2, with a tentative D gene TRBD1 over 5 matching bases. Source material: peripheral blood. The CDR3 region reads CASSLAQGANTGELFF. The nucleotide sequence reads as follows: TGTGCCAGCAGCTTAGCCCAGGGTGCGAACACCGGGGAGCTGTTTTTT.